Sequencing of this TCR beta chain was carried out in a study of B cell selection in AIRE deficiency. Study-level findings and limits: Of approximately 4,000 shared Treg TCRbeta sequences, over 25% were healthy-only, about 8.6% patient-only. Approximately 31% of healthy-shared Treg sequences were found among patient Tconv cells.

Conventional CD4 T cells were sorted as CD4+CD127+ cells. Healthy unrelated donors supplied the control samples. The CDR3 covers 12 residues. Trimming left V 6 bases short and J 8 bases short, with 8 bases between. CDR1 and CDR2 (germline): SEHNR, FQNEAQ (reference sequence). Method: immunoSEQ multiplex PCR; TCRdb's copy keeps in-frame clones and lacks some. This repertoire shows roughly 25,000 clones, about 96% found once; its top ten account for approximately 0.21%. About this clone: Its antigen is as yet unknown.

The clonotype originates from a human donor in good health. The specimen sequenced was CD4+CD127+ conventional T cells sorted from PBMCs. The gene calls are TRBV7-9 and TRBJ1-6, with a possible D match to TRBD1 (5 bases). The CDR3 DNA sequence: TGTGCCAGCAGTCTACAGGATTCACCCCTCCACTTT. Translating gives CASSLQDSPLHF.